This T cell receptor (beta chain) is drawn from a study of T cells after yellow fever vaccination. The CDR3 is 18 residues long. V trimming: 5 bases; J trimming: 4 bases; junction bases outside the gene matches: 15. Germline V lookup: CDR1 LNHNV, CDR2 YYDKDF (reference sequence). This clonotype was observed at least ten times. Its antigen remains unknown. TCR cDNA was made by 5'RACE template switching, adding a universal primer site and UMIs. Each CDR3 protein gets one entry after TCRdb re-called the 5' RACE reads with MiXCR. The sample contains 400,000 or so distinct CDR3 sequences, approximately 5.7% of which appear only once. Study results and caveats: Across the CD4 and CD8 compartments, a small share of clonotypes was present in both. Post-booster samples contained most primary-vaccination clones (around 95% CD4, approximately 88% CD8). Contaminants from the bulk population, in the form of abundant clonotypes, could be found in FACS-sorted repertoires.

This chain links TRBV15 with TRBJ2-3, with 10 bases identical to TRBD2. Sequencing used PBMCs, obtained 5 days after the yellow fever booster vaccination. This TCR derives from a young man who received the YFV17D yellow fever vaccine. The DNA of the CDR3 is TGTGCCACCAGCTCCCGGGGAGGACTAGCGGTGGGGGCAGATACGCAGTATTTT. Translation gives CATSSRGGLAVGADTQYF.